The clone carrying this TCR beta chain turned up a few times. What it recognizes is unknown. V was shortened by 4 bases and J by 4 bases, with 14 bases between the two germline ends. The CDR3 extends over 15 amino acids. This record comes from a study of T-cell memory formation after mild COVID-19. About the research overall: TCR clusters showed largely donor specificity.

cDNA libraries for TCR alpha and TCR beta, carrying sample barcodes and UMIs, came from 5'RACE with constant-segment primers. Each CDR3 protein gets one entry after TCRdb re-called the 5' RACE reads with MiXCR. Counted here are about 430,000 distinct CDR3 sequences, roughly 26% occurring once; the ten biggest clones make up around 8.8%. Findings of the study overall: Contracting CD4+ clones lay largely in CM and EM, with CD8+ ones residing in EMRA. There were some responding clones in pre-infection memory, which suggested that cross-reactive memory had joined.

Material for sequencing was PBMCs or a T cell subset sorted from them (not recorded which). The V and J genes are TRBV12-3 or TRBV12-4 and TRBJ2-1; tentatively, D is TRBD2 (5 bases). This receptor was obtained from an adult woman who had mild COVID-19 (a few samples of this study predate the infection). Cell type and time point are not known. CDR3 region: CASSSAGQGYNEQFF. In nucleotides, the CDR3 is TGTGCCAGCAGTTCCGCGGGTCAAGGGTACAATGAGCAGTTCTTC.